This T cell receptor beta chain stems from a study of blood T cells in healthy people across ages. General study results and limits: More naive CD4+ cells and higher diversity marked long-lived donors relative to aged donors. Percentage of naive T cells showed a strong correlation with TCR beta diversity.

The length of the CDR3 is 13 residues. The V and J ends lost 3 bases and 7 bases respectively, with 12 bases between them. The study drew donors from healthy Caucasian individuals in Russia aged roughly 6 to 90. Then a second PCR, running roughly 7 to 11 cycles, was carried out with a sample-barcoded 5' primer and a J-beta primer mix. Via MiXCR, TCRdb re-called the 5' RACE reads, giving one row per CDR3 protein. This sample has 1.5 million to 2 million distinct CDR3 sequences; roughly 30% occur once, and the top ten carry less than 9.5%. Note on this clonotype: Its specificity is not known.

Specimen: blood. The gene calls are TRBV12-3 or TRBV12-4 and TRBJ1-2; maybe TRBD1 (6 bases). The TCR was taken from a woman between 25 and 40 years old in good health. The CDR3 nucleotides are TGTGCCAGCAGTTTCAAAACAGGGACTGGCTACACCTTC. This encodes CASSFKTGTGYTF.